A single sample gave rise to the 11 T cell receptor beta chains below, sequenced in a study of OX40 agonist ivuxolimab in advanced cancers. Method: immunoSEQ multiplex PCR; TCRdb's copy keeps in-frame clones and lacks some. The table shows about 77,000 clones, with approximately 83% occurring only once. This specimen was CD4+ or CD8+ T cells sorted from blood, taken in a trial of the OX40 agonist ivuxolimab. The source of these receptors is an adult with an advanced solid tumor such as melanoma, head and neck, liver or kidney cancer.

The chain recombines TRBV2 with TRBJ1-2, with D maybe TRBD1 (5 bases). V was shortened by 7 bases and J by 3 bases, with 9 bases between the two germline ends. Germline CDR1 SNHLY, CDR2 FYNNEI. The CDR3 length is 12 residues. CDR3 in DNA: TGTGCCAGCACGACGACAGACTATGGCTACACCTTC. Translated: CASTTTDYGYTF.

The chain links TRBV6-4 to TRBJ2-6; weak D call: TRBD1 (6 bases). This CDR3 spans 17 amino acids. The V and J ends lost 5 bases and 1 base respectively, with 15 bases between them. Per the germline V gene, CDR1 is MRHNA and CDR2 is SNTAGT. The CDR3 sequence is CASSPRGRASGANVLTF. In DNA, the CDR3 is TGTGCCAGCAGTCCCAGGGGTCGGGCTTCTGGGGCCAACGTCCTGACTTTC.

This chain joins TRBV7-9 and TRBJ2-2, with 9 positions matching TRBD1. CDR3 size: 17 residues. The V and J ends lost 1 base and 1 base, in that order; junction bases with no gene match: 4. CDR1 is SEHNR, CDR2 FQNEAQ, per germline (reference sequence). Here the CDR3 DNA reads TGTGCCAGCAGCTTAGGACCGGGACAGGGGAACACCGGGGAGCTGTTTTTT. Translated, it gives CASSLGPGQGNTGELFF.

The chain carries TRBV7-9 and TRBJ1-4; D gene uncertain. The CDR3 loop spans 16 amino acids. Per germline, CDR1 SEHNR and CDR2 FQNEAQ (reference sequence). Trimming cost V 0 bases and J 8 bases, with 16 bases left between them. CDR3 region: CASSLAHRRLGEKLFF. Written as DNA, the CDR3 is TGTGCCAGCAGCTTAGCCCATCGGAGGCTTGGCGAAAAACTGTTTTTT.

V and J are TRBV5-1 and TRBJ1-3; 7 bases align to TRBD1. Germline CDR1 SGHRS, CDR2 YFSETQ. After removal of 3 bases from V and 1 base from J, the junction contained 1 base not matched to a gene. This CDR3 spans 14 amino acids. The DNA of the CDR3 is TGCGCCAGCAGCTCGACAGGGTCTGGAAACACCATATATTTT. Protein: CASSSTGSGNTIYF.

The rearrangement links TRBV5-1 to TRBJ2-2, with 10 bases aligning to TRBD1. The junction had 11 bases not matched to a gene; V was cut back by 3 bases and J by 0 bases. CDR1 and CDR2 from the germline V gene are SGHRS and YFSETQ. This CDR3 is built from 19 residues. This chain's CDR3 is CASSWMGQGSLANTGELFF. Here the CDR3 DNA reads TGCGCCAGCAGCTGGATGGGACAGGGGTCATTAGCGAACACCGGGGAGCTGTTTTTT.

This clone appeared once. This chain links TRBV6-1 with TRBJ2-6; 7 bases map to TRBD1. Losses at the gene ends were 8 bases for V and 0 bases for J; bases not matched to a gene: 4. CDR3 length: 15 residues. Germline V gene sequence: CDR1 MNHNS, CDR2 SASEGT. CDR3 sequence: CASATGHSGANVLTF. The CDR3 DNA is TGTGCCAGCGCGACAGGGCACTCTGGGGCCAACGTCCTGACTTTC.

The chain couples TRBV10-3 to TRBJ1-4; possibly TRBD1 for D (5 bases). The germline V gene has CDR1 ENHRY and CDR2 SYGVKD. The CDR3 covers 14 residues. V lost 6 bases to trimming and J lost 0 bases, with 8 bases between them. The CDR3 protein is CAIRDTTTNEKLFF. DNA for the CDR3: TGTGCCATCAGGGACACTACAACTAATGAAAAACTGTTTTTT.

This clone appeared a few times. This chain links TRBV5-1 with TRBJ1-6; 7 nucleotides match TRBD1. Germline V gene lookup returns CDR1 SGHRS and CDR2 YFSETQ. This CDR3 is built from 15 residues. V lost 4 bases, J lost 7 bases, and 8 bases stayed unmatched. CDR3 sequence: CASSPRGTANSPLHF. DNA of the CDR3: TGCGCCAGCAGCCCAAGAGGGACAGCAAATTCACCCCTCCACTTT.

The rearrangement uses TRBV2 and TRBJ2-6; either TRBD1 or TRBD2 may fit D (5 bases each). The germline V gene encodes CDR1 SNHLY and CDR2 FYNNEI. This CDR3 region has 16 residues. V was trimmed by 5 bases and J by 0 bases, leaving 11 bases between them. As DNA, the CDR3 is TGTGCCAGCAGTTGGGACGGGCGCTCTGGGGCCAACGTCCTGACTTTC. This encodes CASSWDGRSGANVLTF.

The chain links TRBV5-6 to TRBJ2-5, with D unclear. This CDR3 comprises 13 residues. V lost 4 bases and J lost 4, with 11 bases in between. Germline-derived CDR1 and CDR2 are SGHDT and YYEEEE. CDR3 protein: CASSVPSGETQYF. In nucleotides, the CDR3 is TGTGCCAGCAGCGTGCCGTCCGGAGAGACCCAGTACTTC.